This T cell receptor (beta chain) derives from a study of CD8+CD57+ T cells in acquired aplastic anemia (dated by TCRdb to the late 2010s). For context, the study as a whole: Extracted DNA from sorted CD4+ and CD8+ cells averaged around 2.9 ug, ranging from roughly 0.19 to 27.4 ug. A CD8+CD57+ expansion meant a frequency higher than the mean frequency seen in healthy subjects. Overall study outcomes, separate from this receptor: Roughly 30 CD8+ CDR3 sequences were found to be shared between patients and controls, but these sequences appeared to be highly expressed in patients and within the immunodominant clones of the patients. No significant difference in CD8+ Simpson's diversity was found between patients and healthy controls (P=0.060).

The patients picked for sequencing were ones in whom flow cytometry had shown an expansion of CD8+CD57+ cells. All patients had severe acquired aplastic anemia diagnosed by International Study of Aplastic Anemia and Agranulocytosis and Camitta criteria. No therapy had been received by the patients at the time of blood sampling. In this study, sorted CD4+ and CD8+ T cells from the blood of healthy subjects and of severe aplastic anemia patients had their TCR repertoires deep-sequenced. Patients were enrolled in the USA under clinicaltrials.gov protocols 00001620, 01623167, 00001397, 00071045, 00081523 and 00961064. Ficoll-Paque density gradient centrifugation was used to isolate peripheral blood mononuclear cells. Before DNA extraction, CD4+ and CD8+ T cells were sorted with FACS or magnetic beads. The CDR3, cysteine through phenylalanine, is 18 amino acids long. Just the 54-base CDR3 DNA is kept, in frame starting at base 1. Looking up the germline V gene yields CDR1 SNHLY and CDR2 FYNNEI. Relative to germline, V is 8 bases shorter and J is 1 base shorter, with 26 bases between their ends.

To note about this clonotype: What this receptor recognizes is not known. The sample holds no much larger clone one base away, and base qualities are not on file.

TCR beta VDJ combination and CDR3 sequence profiling used genomic DNA as the template. An Illumina HiSeq 2000 was the platform used for TCR repertoire sequencing. The source study handled its data this way. Repertoires were assessed using TRBV/TRBJ rearrangement plots, CDR3 size and DJ length profiles, and Simpson's diversity index. The most abundant DNA sequence in the deep sequencing data was defined as the immunodominant clone. CDR3 amino acid sequences were checked for sharing between subjects and were compared against published repertoires and the VDJdb database. Clones were called with MiXCR by TCRdb after fastp trimmed the public reads at Q25, and only in-frame beta chains were retained. Every CDR3 protein is listed once, alongside the most common genes and DNA of its rows. For this entry, the V and J calls and clone size follow TCRdb and not the study's own pipeline. For this sample there are fewer than 200,000 distinct CDR3 sequences; about 50% appear just once. The ten top clones hold over 10% of the sample.

The rearranged chain carries TRBV2 and TRBJ1-2, with a weak D call of TRBD1 (5 bases match). This receptor was identified in a human donor with aplastic anemia. The sample comprised sorted CD4+, CD8+, or CD8+CD57+ T cells (not recorded which) from PBMCs. CDR3 loop: CASSQDRTKTNDNYGYTF. In nucleotides, the sequence is TGTGCCAGCTCACAGGACCGGACAAAGACCAACGATAACTATGGCTACACCTTC.